Each of the 17 T cell receptor beta chains below was sequenced from the same sample in a study of T cell changes during pregnancy in multiple sclerosis. This table comes from immunoSEQ multiplex PCR, and its TCRdb copy is limited to in-frame clones, with some not included. Of around 37,000 clones in the sample, 92% were seen once. The specimen was CD8+ T cells from peripheral blood mononuclear cells, collected before pregnancy. Receptors were obtained from a female donor with multiple sclerosis, enrolled in a pregnancy study.

V usage is TRBV25-1 and J usage is TRBJ2-1; D uncertain. From germline, CDR1 is MGHDK and CDR2 SYGVNS. The CDR3 has 16 amino acids. With 3 bases removed from V and 0 bases from J, the gap between germline ends came to 12 bases. In DNA, the CDR3 is TGTGCCAGCAGTGATTTGTTTGGCTTCTCCTACAATGAGCAGTTCTTC. Amino acids: CASSDLFGFSYNEQFF.

This chain joins TRBV7-8 and TRBJ2-3; 10 nucleotides match TRBD2. This CDR3 is built from 14 residues. Unmatched junction bases numbered 4, after V lost 5 bases and J lost 5 bases. Germline loops: CDR1 SGHVS, CDR2 FQNEAQ. The CDR3 DNA reads TGTGCCAGCAGCAGCCTAGCGGGGGTAGATACGCAGTATTTT. Translation gives CASSSLAGVDTQYF.

There are many counts of this clone. This chain connects TRBV6-5 to TRBJ2-1; 7 positions agree with TRBD2. V was clipped by 4 bases and J by 5 bases; unmatched bases: 5. Germline V CDR1 and CDR2: MNHEY, SVGAGI. The CDR3 contains 14 residues. The chain's CDR3 is CASSSSSGDNEQFF. DNA for the CDR3: TGTGCCAGCAGTTCTTCTAGCGGAGACAATGAGCAGTTCTTC.

V is TRBV11-1 and J is TRBJ2-7; no clear D gene. Trimming cost V 4 bases and J 3 bases, with 10 bases left between them. Germline CDR1 SGHAT, CDR2 FQDESV (reference sequence). The CDR3 loop spans 13 amino acids. CDR3 region: CASSSNRSYEQYF. CDR3 DNA sequence: TGTGCCAGCAGCTCAAACCGTAGCTACGAGCAGTACTTC.

This sequence joins TRBV27 and TRBJ2-7, with 8 bases matching TRBD1. Losses at the gene ends were 0 bases for V and 4 bases for J; bases not matched to a gene: 5. The CDR3 covers 15 residues. Germline V gene sequence: CDR1 MNHEY, CDR2 SMNVEV (reference sequence). CDR3 loop: CASSLSVTGAYEQYF. In DNA form, the CDR3 reads TGTGCCAGCAGTTTATCGGTGACAGGGGCGTACGAGCAGTACTTC.

J is TRBJ2-1 and V is TRBV7-9; the D is unclear. V was trimmed by 2 bases and J by 2 bases, leaving 7 bases between them. The CDR3 is made up of 14 amino acids. Per germline, CDR1 SEHNR and CDR2 FQNEAQ (reference sequence). The CDR3 sequence is CASSLQFTYNEQFF. The CDR3 DNA sequence: TGTGCCAGCAGCTTACAGTTCACCTACAATGAGCAGTTCTTC.

J is TRBJ2-7 and V is TRBV18; 9 bases agree with TRBD1. The CDR3 covers 15 residues. J was trimmed by 2 bases and V by 2 bases; bases with no gene match: 4. Germline loops: CDR1 KGHSH, CDR2 LQKENI. The CDR3 nucleotides are TGTGCCAGCTCACCAGAAGGGACAGGGCCCTACGAGCAGTACTTC. It specifies CASSPEGTGPYEQYF.

V usage is TRBV6-5 and J usage is TRBJ2-3, with D possibly TRBD1 on 5 matching bases. Germline CDR1 reads MNHEY; CDR2 reads SVGAGI. This CDR3 has 15 residues. Deletions cut 8 bases from V and 2 bases from J, with 17 bases between. The CDR3 loop reads CASPRLQGDTDTQYF. CDR3 bases: TGTGCCAGCCCCCGGTTGCAAGGGGACACAGATACGCAGTATTTT.

The J gene is TRBJ2-7, the V gene TRBV10-2, with 10 bases matching TRBD2. V lost 3 bases and J lost 4; bases outside the gene matches: 3. The CDR3 extends over 14 amino acids. In germline, CDR1 is WSHSY, CDR2 SAAADI. The CDR3 region has the DNA TGCGCCAGCAGTGACGCTAGCGGGGGTTACGAGCAGTACTTC. This translates into CASSDASGGYEQYF.

The chain recombines TRBV27 with TRBJ2-5; 8 bases map to TRBD2. There are 16 residues in the CDR3. V lost 5 bases to trimming and J lost 5 bases; unmatched junction nucleotides: 13. Germline V gene data show CDR1 as MNHEY and CDR2 as SMNVEV (reference sequence). The CDR3 region is CASSPPGGGSWETQYF. The DNA for the CDR3 is TGTGCCAGCAGTCCACCCGGCGGGGGGTCCTGGGAGACCCAGTACTTC.

V gene TRBV19 combines with J gene TRBJ2-6; no clear D gene. Between the trimmed V and J ends, which lost 10 bases and 0 bases, there was a span of 7 bases. CDR3 length: 13 residues. Germline V gene data show CDR1 as LNHDA and CDR2 as SQIVND (reference sequence). This chain's CDR3 is CATFVSGANVLTF. The CDR3 DNA is TGTGCCACCTTCGTCTCTGGGGCCAACGTCCTGACTTTC.

The J gene is TRBJ1-2, the V gene TRBV2, with a possible D match to TRBD1 (5 bases). Germline loops: CDR1 SNHLY, CDR2 FYNNEI. This CDR3 spans 13 amino acids. V lost 9 bases and J lost 3, with 14 bases in between. This CDR3 is CASPSGTDYGYTF. As DNA, the CDR3 is TGTGCCAGTCCTTCCGGGACTGACTATGGCTACACCTTC.

The chain is built from TRBV7-9 and TRBJ1-2; the D is unclear. The CDR3 is 18 residues long. Trimming left V 1 base short and J 1 base short, with 19 bases between. The germline V gene has CDR1 SEHNR and CDR2 FQNEAQ (reference sequence). The CDR3 DNA sequence: TGTGCCAGCAGCTTAGGGCCGGGGTATAAGACCCTTAACTATGGCTACACCTTC. This encodes CASSLGPGYKTLNYGYTF.

CDR3 amino acids: CASILGVNTEAFF. CDR3 coding DNA: TGTGCCAGCATCCTAGGGGTAAACACTGAAGCTTTCTTT. The chain recombines TRBV2 with TRBJ1-1; TRBD1 is a possible D gene (5 bases). The CDR3 has 13 residues. The V end lost 7 bases, the J end lost 2 bases, and 11 bases lay between the germline ends. Germline assignment: CDR1 SNHLY and CDR2 FYNNEI.

The genes are TRBV19 and TRBJ1-2; TRBD1 matches 10 bases. This CDR3 comprises 15 residues. The ends lost 3 bases at V and 6 bases at J; junction bases unmatched: 7. The germline V gene has CDR1 LNHDA and CDR2 SQIVND (reference sequence). CDR3 sequence (DNA): TGTGCCAGTAGTATGGGGGTCGACAGGGGGCATGGCTACACCTTC. Its translation is CASSMGVDRGHGYTF.

The V and J genes are TRBV2 and TRBJ1-1; D unresolved. V lost 9 bases to trimming and J lost 2 bases, with 16 bases between them. Looked up from germline, CDR1 is SNHLY and CDR2 is FYNNEI. This CDR3 spans 14 amino acids. CDR3 coding DNA: TGTGCCAGACAGATTCAGGTCATTAACACTGAAGCTTTCTTT. Translation: CARQIQVINTEAFF.

This chain joins TRBV5-5 and TRBJ2-7, with D unresolved. From germline, CDR1 is SGHKS and CDR2 YYEKEE (reference sequence). The CDR3 has 13 amino acids. V dropped 2 bases and J dropped 4 bases, with 10 bases sitting between them. CDR3 bases: TGTGCCAGCAGCTTATACAGCCTATACGAGCAGTACTTC. Its protein is CASSLYSLYEQYF. The variable domain in full, with the rest retrieved from reference TRBV5-5 and TRBJ2-7, is DAGVTQSPTHLIKTRGQQVTLRCSPISGHKSVSWYQQVLGQGPQFIFQYYEKEERGRGNFPDRFSARQFPNYSSELNVNALLLGDSALYLCASSLYSLYEQYFGPGTRLTVT.